Here is one TCR beta chain with its context. Its antigen is currently unknown. The repertoire was sequenced with immunoSEQ multiplex PCR; TCRdb's copy has only in-frame clones and lacks some. The table shows approximately 51,000 clones, with about 80% occurring only once. The sample is drawn from a study of OX40 agonist ivuxolimab in advanced cancers. Overall study context: Ivuxolimab was administered intravenously to patients at 0.01 to 10 mg/kg every 2 weeks.

Study-level points and caveats: There were also nonresponders showing low normalized T-cell clonal expansion.

Patients were excluded for autoimmune disease history or systemic immunosuppression. At baseline, cycle 4 day 1, and cycle 7 day 1, blood was sampled. Germline loops: CDR1 SGHTA, CDR2 FQGTGA. This CDR3 is built from 14 residues. Germline trimming cut 5 bases from V and 7 bases from J; bases unmatched to any gene: 8. The rearrangement links TRBV7-3 to TRBJ2-7, with TRBD2 identical over 10 bases. The material sequenced was CD4+ or CD8+ T cells sorted from blood, taken in a trial of the OX40 agonist ivuxolimab. The receptor was derived from an adult with an advanced solid tumor such as melanoma, head and neck, liver or kidney cancer. The CDR3 here is CASSEVAGGREQYF. CDR3 bases: TGTGCCAGCAGCGAAGTAGCGGGAGGTAGAGAGCAGTACTTC.